Listed below are T cell receptor beta chains from one sample, sequenced in a study of tumor-infiltrating lymphocytes in primary liver carcinoma. One entry per CDR3 protein, called by TCRdb with MiXCR from the multiplex PCR reads. The sample lists under 150,000 distinct CDR3 sequences, around 65% seen once, with about 8% in the top ten. Sample: tumor-adjacent normal liver tissue. These receptors were collected from a woman aged 60 to 75 with primary liver carcinoma and hepatitis B virus infection. The CDR3 runs from the conserved cysteine through the conserved F or W. The D gene is left open where the match is weak. Size is stated for part of the rows, as once, few or many counts, or as a class when the clone is expanded.

D	J	V	size	CDR3
TRBD2	TRBJ2-1	TRBV11-2	-	CGSSLESGNVSEQFF
TRBD2	TRBJ2-1	TRBV7-9	-	CAGSPGPSGIDNEQFF
-	TRBJ1-2	TRBV11-2	few	CANSRDRNHGYTF
-	TRBJ2-5	TRBV29-1	-	CSVDPGLGFTETQYF
TRBD1	TRBJ1-5	TRBV12-3/TRBV12-4	many	CASSGGTGVGQPQHF
-	TRBJ2-7	TRBV11-2	-	CASSDTLYEQNF
-	TRBJ2-1	TRBV12-5	-	CASGAPPRVTSYNEQFF
-	TRBJ2-5	TRBV30	few	CAWKVLGAALGTQYF
-	TRBJ1-4	TRBV30	-	CAWSRGQTEKLLF
-	TRBJ1-3	TRBV29-1	-	CSVSGHGNTIYF
-	TRBJ2-7	TRBV6-1	few	CASSITGARGSYEQYF
TRBD2	TRBJ2-1	TRBV29-1	-	CSVKRLGTSVNNEQFF
-	TRBJ2-3	TRBV12-3/TRBV12-4	-	CVSSGQLRGIDTQYF
-	TRBJ1-2	TRBV5-6	-	CTSSFPWTIYGYTF